This T cell receptor (beta chain) was recorded in a study of blood T cells in healthy people across ages. Findings and limits, study-wide: Those diversity estimates obtained from one million T cells were thought to be underestimates.

This clonotype was recorded many times. Antigen specificity is unknown. Primed by a sample-barcoded 5' primer and a J-beta primer mix, a second PCR proceeded for 7 to 11 cycles. TCRdb analysed the 5' RACE reads with MiXCR anew, one entry per CDR3 protein. The sample yields about 1,800,000 distinct CDR3 sequences, roughly 30% seen once. The CDR3 runs 14 residues. Germline V CDR1 and CDR2: SGHAT, FQNNGV. V dropped 7 bases and J dropped 1; count of bases not matched to a gene: 4. The TCR sequence derives from a woman aged 30 to 39 in good health. The sequenced sample was blood. This chain uses TRBV11-2 with TRBJ2-5; 9 positions match TRBD2. CDR3 sequence (DNA): TGTGCCAGCAAAGCGGGGGGAATCCAAGAGACCCAGTACTTC. Translation gives CASKAGGIQETQYF. The whole variable domain, remainder taken from reference TRBV11-2 and TRBJ2-5, is EAGVAQSPRYKIIEKRQSVAFWCNPISGHATLYWYQQILGQGPKLLIQFQNNGVVDDSQLPKDRFSAERLKGVDSTLKIQPAKLEDSAVYLCASKAGGIQETQYFGPGTRLLVL.